These T cell receptor beta chains were read from a single sample in a study of human T cells and chemical hapten exposure. MiXCR, applied by TCRdb to the RACE reads, yields one record per CDR3 protein. This sample carries approximately 50,000 distinct CDR3 sequences, approximately 10% of them seen once, and the ten largest clones take roughly 4.3%. The sample in question was whole blood, obtained in connection with sensitization to the hapten diphenylcyclopropenone (DPC). These receptors were taken from a woman aged 40 to 49 with alopecia areata. Some clones in this sample may be carry-over from other donors' samples. The CDR3 runs from the conserved cysteine through the conserved F or W. D genes are given only for firm matches. For some rows the clone size is stated as once, few or many, or as a class when expanded; others skip it.

clone_size j_call d_call v_call cdr3_aa cdr3_nt
medium-sized TRBJ1-5 - TRBV14 CASSQDRRQPQHF TGTGCCAGCAGCCAAGATAGGCGACAGCCCCAGCATTTT
many TRBJ1-4 - TRBV5-5 CASSPGGQGLAEKLFF TGTGCCAGCAGCCCGGGAGGCCAGGGGTTGGCGGAAAAACTGTTTTTT
- TRBJ2-7 TRBD1 TRBV6-1 CASYPMQGGASHEQYF TGTGCCAGCTACCCCATGCAAGGGGGCGCTTCTCACGAGCAGTACTTC
many TRBJ2-1 TRBD2 TRBV27 CASSPPVLAGGGNEQFF TGTGCCAGCAGCCCCCCCGTACTAGCGGGAGGAGGGAATGAGCAGTTCTTC
few TRBJ2-3 - TRBV6-6 CASNLPGPDTQYF TGTGCCAGCAACCTACCAGGACCAGATACGCAGTATTTT
many TRBJ1-5 TRBD1 TRBV7-9 CASSLESLGTGSNQPQHF TGTGCCAGCAGCTTAGAGTCCTTGGGGACAGGGAGCAATCAGCCCCAGCATTTT
many TRBJ2-3 - TRBV6-2/TRBV6-3 CASSYSREGFTDTQYF TGTGCCAGCAGTTACTCTAGGGAAGGTTTCACAGATACGCAGTATTTT
few TRBJ2-5 TRBD2 TRBV7-2 CASSLGLAGGGGETQYF TGTGCCAGCAGCCTGGGACTAGCGGGAGGAGGTGGGGAGACCCAGTACTTC
many TRBJ2-2 - TRBV20-1 CSARDSRNTGELFF TGCAGTGCTAGAGATAGTCGGAACACCGGGGAGCTGTTTTTT
few TRBJ2-5 - TRBV18 CASSPIQETQYF TGTGCCAGCTCACCCATCCAAGAGACCCAGTACTTC
- TRBJ2-6 - TRBV20-1 CSAETYTGANVLTF TGCAGTGCCGAAACATATACTGGGGCCAACGTCCTGACTTTC
- TRBJ1-2 - TRBV2 CASSDPYGYTF TGTGCCAGCAGTGACCCCTATGGCTACACCTTC
- TRBJ1-6 - TRBV7-9 CASSPGLHNSPLHF TGTGCCAGCAGCCCGGGCCTCCATAATTCACCCCTCCACTTT
many TRBJ1-1 TRBD1 TRBV14 CASSQQRTGTTEAFF TGTGCCAGCAGCCAACAACGGACAGGGACCACTGAAGCTTTCTTT
few TRBJ1-1 TRBD1 TRBV6-6 CASSSTGENTEAFF TGTGCCAGCAGTTCGACAGGGGAGAACACTGAAGCTTTCTTT
few TRBJ1-3 - TRBV25-1 CASSDLSSGNTIYF TGTGCCAGCAGTGATCTATCCTCTGGAAACACCATATATTTT
- TRBJ1-2 - TRBV28 CASRTLEGFATF TGTGCCAGCAGGACCCTCGAGGGGTTCGCCACCTTC
- TRBJ2-6 - TRBV12-3/TRBV12-4 CASSRGANVLTF TGTGCCAGCAGCCGGGGGGCCAACGTCCTGACTTTC
- TRBJ2-3 - TRBV29-1 CSVEGDSSADTQYF TGCAGCGTTGAAGGGGATAGTTCAGCAGATACGCAGTATTTT
few TRBJ2-7 - TRBV12-3/TRBV12-4 CASSPGLMSYEQYF TGTGCCAGCAGCCCGGGACTTATGTCCTACGAGCAGTACTTC
many TRBJ2-1 - TRBV4-3 CASSQESGYYNEQFF TGCGCCAGCAGCCAAGAGTCCGGTTACTACAATGAGCAGTTCTTC
- TRBJ1-1 - TRBV29-1 CSGDRGNTEAFF TGCAGCGGGGATCGGGGAAACACTGAAGCTTTCTTT
many TRBJ1-2 - TRBV19 CASSPRHYGYTF TGTGCCAGTAGTCCAAGACACTATGGCTACACCTTC
- TRBJ1-1 - TRBV18 CASSLALGTEAFF TGTGCCAGCTCACTAGCCCTGGGGACTGAAGCTTTCTTT